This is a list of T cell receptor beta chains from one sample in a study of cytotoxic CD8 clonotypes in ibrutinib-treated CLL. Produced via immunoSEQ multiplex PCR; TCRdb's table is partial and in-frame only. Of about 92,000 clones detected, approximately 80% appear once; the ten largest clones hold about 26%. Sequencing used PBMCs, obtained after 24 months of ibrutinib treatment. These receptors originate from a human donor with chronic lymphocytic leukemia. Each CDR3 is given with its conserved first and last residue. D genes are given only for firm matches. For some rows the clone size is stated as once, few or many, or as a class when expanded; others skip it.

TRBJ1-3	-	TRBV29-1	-	TGCAGCGTTGGGAACGAAGGAAACACCATATATTTT	CSVGNEGNTIYF
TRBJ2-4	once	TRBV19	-	TGTGCCAGTAGTATGGCTACGGAATTAGCCAAAAACATTCAGTACTTC	CASSMATELAKNIQYF
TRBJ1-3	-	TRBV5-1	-	TGCGCCAGCAGCTTGGACGCTGGAAACACCATATATTTT	CASSLDAGNTIYF
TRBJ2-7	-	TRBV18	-	TGTGCCAGCTCGACAGGATATTCCTCCTACGAGCAGTACTTC	CASSTGYSSYEQYF
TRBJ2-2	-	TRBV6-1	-	TGTGCCAGCAGTGAAAACCGGCCTCTGGGGTCGAACACCGGGGAGCTGTTTTTT	CASSENRPLGSNTGELFF
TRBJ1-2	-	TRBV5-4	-	TGTGCCAGCAGCCCCGGGACGGGGATATATGGCTACACCTTC	CASSPGTGIYGYTF
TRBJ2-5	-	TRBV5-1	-	TGCGCCAGCAGATTCGAATTGGCGGGCGCGCAAGAGACCCAGTACTTC	CASRFELAGAQETQYF
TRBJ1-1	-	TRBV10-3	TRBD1	TGTGCCATCAGTGGATCAGGGGGGCGAACTGAAGCTTTCTTT	CAISGSGGRTEAFF
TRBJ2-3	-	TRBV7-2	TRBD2	TGTGCCAGCAGCTTATTAGCGGGCCCCACAGATACGCAGTATTTT	CASSLLAGPTDTQYF
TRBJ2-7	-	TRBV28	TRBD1	TGTGCCAGCAGGACCGGACAGGGCTCCTACGAGCAGTACTTC	CASRTGQGSYEQYF